This T cell receptor beta chain was recorded in a study of T cell responses to AZD1222 COVID-19 vaccine. The V end lost 4 bases, the J end lost 5 bases, and 10 bases lay between the germline ends. CDR1 SGHRS and CDR2 YFSETQ come from the germline V gene. The CDR3 consists of 13 residues. Whole-study results and caveats: Only five to seven individuals given AZD1222 were seropositive at baseline.

This table comes from immunoSEQ multiplex PCR, and its TCRdb copy is limited to in-frame clones, with some not included. Of 140,000 to 150,000 clones listed, roughly nine tenths are singletons. This clone was seen once. Antigen specificity is unknown. This sequence joins TRBV5-1 and TRBJ1-5, with D possibly being TRBD1 (5 bases). This TCR was sampled from an adult in good health. Material: peripheral blood, obtained on day 0 of AZD1222 vaccination. CDR3 bases: TGCGCCAGCAGCAGGGACGGGGATCAGCCCCAGCATTTT. It encodes CASSRDGDQPQHF. Looking up the rest from reference TRBV5-1 and TRBJ1-5 gives the full variable domain: KAGVTQTPRYLIKTRGQQVTLSCSPISGHRSVSWYQQTPGQGLQFLFEYFSETQRNKGNFPGRFSGRQFSNSRSEMNVSTLELGDSALYLCASSRDGDQPQHFGDGTRLSIL.